The 23 T cell receptor beta chains given below trace back to one sample, sequenced in a study of blood T cell repertoires in COVID-19. Produced via immunoSEQ multiplex PCR; TCRdb's table is partial and in-frame only. Among roughly 100,000 clones listed, roughly 76% were seen once. Input material: peripheral blood. The receptors here all came from a man aged 80 or over with COVID-19, enrolled during active disease.

The rearrangement uses TRBV3-1 (or the pseudogene TRBV3-2) and TRBJ2-7; 11 nucleotides line up with TRBD2. This CDR3 has 16 residues. The germline gives CDR1 LGHDT, CDR2 YNNKEL (reference sequence). Losses at the gene ends were 2 bases for V and 4 bases for J; bases not matched to a gene: 7. The CDR3 is CASSQFGTSGSYEQYF. CDR3 bases: TGTGCCAGCAGCCAATTTGGTACTAGCGGGAGTTACGAGCAGTACTTC.

CDR3 amino acids: CASSELTGPRSPLHF. DNA for the CDR3: TGTGCCAGCAGTGAGCTGACAGGGCCTCGTTCACCCCTCCACTTT. This rearrangement joins TRBV6-1 to TRBJ1-6; TRBD1 agrees at 7 bases. CDR3 size: 15 residues. Germline trimming cut 3 bases from V and 9 bases from J; bases unmatched to any gene: 8. Germline V gives CDR1 MNHNS, CDR2 SASEGT.

The rearrangement links TRBV11-2 to TRBJ1-2, with D unclear. CDR3 length: 13 residues. Trimming shortened V by 2 bases and J by 3 bases, and 7 bases separated the two germline ends. The germline CDR1 and CDR2 sequences are SGHAT and FQNNGV. The CDR3 nucleotides are TGTGCCAGCAGCTTAAAGCCCGACTATGGCTACACCTTC. Residues: CASSLKPDYGYTF.

The chain carries TRBV28 and TRBJ2-1, with TRBD2 matching over 11 bases. V was clipped by 8 bases and J by 4 bases; unmatched bases: 10. Germline V gene lookup returns CDR1 MDHEN and CDR2 SYDVKM. The CDR3 runs to 16 residues. This CDR3 is CASPSGGTSGYNEQFF. The CDR3 DNA follows: TGTGCCAGCCCTTCGGGGGGGACTAGCGGATACAATGAGCAGTTCTTC.

The rearrangement uses TRBV3-1 (or the pseudogene TRBV3-2) and TRBJ1-1; D gene uncertain. This CDR3 is 12 amino acids long. Germline CDR1 LGHDT, CDR2 YNNKEL (reference sequence). V lost 0 bases and J lost 6, with 5 bases in between. CDR3 nucleotides: TGTGCCAGCAGCCAAGAATCAGCTGAAGCTTTCTTT. Translated: CASSQESAEAFF.

Ten or more counts support this clone. V gene TRBV28 combines with J gene TRBJ2-5, with D perhaps matching TRBD2 (6 bases). With 7 bases removed from V and 3 bases from J, the gap between germline ends came to 27 bases. The length of the CDR3 is 18 residues. Germline V CDR1 and CDR2: MDHEN, SYDVKM. Written as DNA, the CDR3 is TGTGCCAGCAACCGTAGGGACTTTTACTCATTCGGGAAAGAGACCCAGTACTTC. It translates to CASNRRDFYSFGKETQYF. Full variable domain (outside the CDR3, taken from reference TRBV28 and TRBJ2-5): DVKVTQSSRYLVKRTGEKVFLECVQDMDHENMFWYRQDPGLGLRLIYFSYDVKMKEKGDIPEGYSVSREKKERFSLILESASTNQTSMYLCASNRRDFYSFGKETQYFGPGTRLLVL.

This clone appeared once. The chain uses TRBV27 and TRBJ2-5; D is uncertain. Trimming stripped 4 bases from V and 2 bases from J, with 8 bases between. Germline V CDR1 and CDR2: MNHEY, SMNVEV (reference sequence). The CDR3 totals 13 residues. The CDR3, as DNA: TGTGCCAGCAGTTCAGGATTGCAAGAGACCCAGTACTTC. Its protein product is CASSSGLQETQYF.

The V gene is TRBV7-2, the J gene TRBJ2-4; TRBD2 aligns across 8 bases. The CDR3 is made up of 17 amino acids. Per the germline V gene, CDR1 is SGHTA and CDR2 is FQGNSA. J gave up 4 bases and V 5 bases, and 13 bases lay outside the gene matches. The CDR3 DNA is TGTGCCAGCAGCCTGTCAATTTCCGGGACTAGAAAAAACATTCAGTACTTC. This translates into CASSLSISGTRKNIQYF.

This chain connects TRBV5-1 to TRBJ2-7; tentatively, D is TRBD1 (5 bases). V lost 6 bases and J lost 0, with 10 bases in between. The V gene's germline CDR1 is SGHRS and CDR2 YFSETQ. The CDR3 length is 13 residues. This CDR3 is CASNPDTSYEQYF. The CDR3 region has the DNA TGCGCCAGCAACCCGGACACCTCCTACGAGCAGTACTTC.

The chain recombines TRBV19 with TRBJ1-2; D is uncertain. The germline gives CDR1 LNHDA, CDR2 SQIVND (reference sequence). The CDR3 is 16 amino acids. The V end lost 3 bases, the J end lost 1 base, and 15 bases lay between the germline ends. The CDR3 DNA follows: TGTGCCAGTAGTATCAGCATTAGTCGACTTAACTATGGCTACACCTTC. This encodes CASSISISRLNYGYTF.

This chain joins TRBV11-2 and TRBJ2-2, with 7 positions matching TRBD2. Germline V gene sequence: CDR1 SGHAT, CDR2 FQNNGV. This CDR3 is 17 amino acids long. The trim removed 0 bases at V and 7 bases at J, leaving 11 bases unmatched. The CDR3 spells CASSLDRTGGFVGELFF. The CDR3 DNA reads as TGTGCCAGCAGCTTAGATCGCACGGGGGGTTTCGTCGGGGAGCTGTTTTTT.

This chain uses TRBV5-6 with TRBJ2-1; D gene unclear. CDR1 is SGHDT and CDR2 is YYEEEE in the germline V gene. The length of the CDR3 is 11 residues. Trimming took off 3 bases at V and 10 bases at J, with 8 bases between the two ends. Here the CDR3 reads CASSYVEEQFF. In DNA form, the CDR3 reads TGTGCCAGCAGCTATGTGGAGGAGCAGTTCTTC. Full variable domain (outside the CDR3, taken from reference TRBV5-6 and TRBJ2-1): DAGVTQSPTHLIKTRGQQVTLRCSPKSGHDTVSWYQQALGQGPQFIFQYYEEEERQRGNFPDRFSGHQFPNYSSELNVNALLLGDSALYLCASSYVEEQFFGPGTRLTVL.

The chain links TRBV6-1 to TRBJ1-4; the D gene is possibly TRBD1 (5 bases). The CDR3 is 17 amino acids. The germline gives CDR1 MNHNS, CDR2 SASEGT. Trimming shortened V by 4 bases and J by 2 bases, and 17 bases separated the two germline ends. The CDR3 loop is CASSVGQGGRTNEKLFF. The CDR3 DNA follows: TGTGCCAGCAGTGTTGGCCAGGGTGGTAGGACTAATGAAAAACTGTTTTTT.

CDR3 residues: CASSYLGLAADEQFF. In DNA, the CDR3 is TGTGCCAGCAGTTACCTGGGACTAGCGGCTGACGAGCAGTTCTTC. V is TRBV6-6 and J is TRBJ2-1; 11 bases agree with TRBD2. The trim removed 2 bases at V and 10 bases at J, leaving 7 bases unmatched. Germline V gene data show CDR1 as MNHNY and CDR2 as SVGAGI (reference sequence). This CDR3 has 15 residues.

The chain uses TRBV9 and TRBJ1-4; TRBD1 matches 7 bases. The trim removed 3 bases at V and 16 bases at J, leaving 12 bases unmatched. The CDR3 extends over 13 amino acids. The germline gives CDR1 SGDLS, CDR2 YYNGEE. CDR3 DNA: TGTGCCAGCAGCGCCAGTTGGGACAGCTTACCGTTTTTT. This sequence encodes CASSASWDSLPFF.

In its sample, this clone was seen a few times. The chain carries TRBV20-1 and TRBJ2-7, with D maybe TRBD1 (5 bases). Deletions cut 3 bases from V and 0 bases from J, with 15 bases between. CDR3 length: 15 amino acids. Germline CDR1 DFQATT, CDR2 SNEGSKA (reference sequence). Here the CDR3 reads CSASPTAHSSYEQYF. The CDR3 DNA sequence: TGCAGTGCTAGTCCGACAGCGCACAGCTCCTACGAGCAGTACTTC.

The CDR3 here is CASSPNAGTNTGELFF. The CDR3 DNA follows: TGTGCCAGCAGTCCCAACGCCGGGACTAACACCGGGGAGCTGTTTTTT. V and J are TRBV27 and TRBJ2-2, with a possible D match to TRBD2 (6 bases). Trimming stripped 5 bases from V and 2 bases from J, with 15 bases between. The germline V gene has CDR1 MNHEY and CDR2 SMNVEV (reference sequence). The CDR3 consists of 16 residues.

This clone was seen only a few times. V and J are TRBV19 and TRBJ2-1, with a tentative D call TRBD1 (5 bases). The CDR3 is made up of 14 amino acids. Deletions cut 4 bases from V and 9 bases from J, with 16 bases between. Germline CDR1 is LNHDA and CDR2 is SQIVND (reference sequence). Written as DNA, the CDR3 is TGTGCCAGTAGTACAGGGATTCCTGGCGGTGAGCAGTTCTTC. Its protein is CASSTGIPGGEQFF.

The rearrangement joins TRBV11-2 to TRBJ1-2, with no clear D. Per germline, CDR1 SGHAT and CDR2 FQNNGV. V lost 0 bases, J lost 1 base, and 6 bases lay in between. This CDR3 contains 14 residues. The CDR3 DNA is TGTGCCAGCAGCTTAGATGGCAGTAACTATGGCTACACCTTC. Translated, it gives CASSLDGSNYGYTF.

This sequence joins TRBV25-1 and TRBJ1-2; possible D gene TRBD1, 5 bases. V was cut by 3 bases and J by 8 bases, with 13 bases left in between. Germline V gene sequence: CDR1 MGHDK, CDR2 SYGVNS. The CDR3 contains 13 residues. The CDR3 bases are TGTGCCAGCAGTGATTCAGGGTTCAGCGGCTACACCTTC. Its translation: CASSDSGFSGYTF.

The CDR3 here is CASRKREGHNEQFF. The DNA of the CDR3 is TGTGCCAGCAGAAAGCGGGAGGGCCACAATGAGCAGTTCTTC. The V and J genes are TRBV6-5 and TRBJ2-1; TRBD2 agrees at 10 bases. This CDR3 comprises 14 residues. The junction had 4 bases not matched to a gene; V was cut back by 6 bases and J by 5 bases. CDR1 is MNHEY, CDR2 SVGAGI, per germline.

CDR3: CASTRTSGKSYNEQFF. CDR3 bases: TGTGCCAGTACCCGGACTAGCGGGAAATCCTACAATGAGCAGTTCTTC. The chain employs TRBV19 and TRBJ2-1; 12 positions agree with TRBD2. Germline V CDR1 and CDR2: LNHDA, SQIVND (reference sequence). V lost 7 bases to trimming and J lost 1 base; unmatched junction nucleotides: 5. CDR3 size: 16 residues.

The chain uses TRBV6-2 or TRBV6-3 and TRBJ1-6; 8 bases map to TRBD1. From germline, CDR1 is MNHEY and CDR2 SVGEGT. The CDR3 runs to 12 residues. The V segment lost 6 bases and the J segment 14 bases; nucleotides outside the gene matches: 6. The CDR3 region is CASSPRGHSLHF. Written as DNA, the CDR3 is TGTGCCAGCAGCCCCAGGGGGCATTCCCTCCACTTT.